The rows below give T cell receptor beta chains drawn from one sample of a study of T cell responses to AZD1222 COVID-19 vaccine. The assay was immunoSEQ multiplex PCR, and TCRdb's table has in-frame clones only and misses some. The sample has 85,000 to 90,000 clones; approximately 89% are singletons. Sequencing was performed on peripheral blood, taken on day 0 of AZD1222 vaccination. These receptor sequences come from an adult in good health. Both conserved end residues are part of each CDR3. Each record gives: D gene, clone size, J gene, V gene, CDR3 DNA, CDR3 protein. D genes are given only for firm matches. Clone size is shown for a subset of rows, as once, few, many or a class of expanded clone.

D: TRBD2
size: NA
J: TRBJ2-1
V: TRBV19
DNA: TGTGCCAGTACTCCCGACCGGAAAGGGCTAGCGGGGGGAAATGAGCAGTTCTTC
CDR3: CASTPDRKGLAGGNEQFF

D: TRBD2
size: NA
J: TRBJ2-2
V: TRBV5-6
DNA: TGTGCCAGCAGCACAGGACTAGCGGGGGGGCCTAGGGCCGGGGAGCTGTTTTTT
CDR3: CASSTGLAGGPRAGELFF

D: NA
size: NA
J: TRBJ1-6
V: TRBV3-1/TRBV3-2
DNA: TGTGCCAGCAGCCAGAACCGGATGGGTTCACCCCTCCACTTT
CDR3: CASSQNRMGSPLHF

D: NA
size: NA
J: TRBJ2-3
V: TRBV2
DNA: TGTGCCAGCAGCTGGGGACTGACTAGCACAGATACGCAGTATTTT
CDR3: CASSWGLTSTDTQYF

D: NA
size: NA
J: TRBJ1-2
V: TRBV15
DNA: TGTGCCACCAGTCACGAGGGAAACTATGGCTACACCTTC
CDR3: CATSHEGNYGYTF

D: NA
size: NA
J: TRBJ2-5
V: TRBV5-3
DNA: TGTGCCAGTAGGTGTGCCGACCGGCAGGAGACCCAGTACTTC
CDR3: CASRCADRQETQYF

D: TRBD2
size: NA
J: TRBJ2-7
V: TRBV10-1
DNA: TGCGCCAGCAGTGATGGCGGGAGTAGGAACGAGCAGTACTTC
CDR3: CASSDGGSRNEQYF

D: NA
size: NA
J: TRBJ1-4
V: TRBV19
DNA: TGTGCCAGTAGTTTTCGGGACGGTTTTGCAACTAATGAAAAACTGTTTTTT
CDR3: CASSFRDGFATNEKLFF

D: TRBD1
size: NA
J: TRBJ2-7
V: TRBV6-2/TRBV6-3
DNA: TGTGCCAGCAGTTCCCGAGGGACAGGGATATACGAGCAGTACTTC
CDR3: CASSSRGTGIYEQYF

D: NA
size: NA
J: TRBJ1-4
V: TRBV5-4
DNA: TGTGCCAGCAGCTTGAGGCGGGGTTCTAATGAAAAACTGTTTTTT
CDR3: CASSLRRGSNEKLFF

D: TRBD2
size: NA
J: TRBJ2-2
V: TRBV19
DNA: TGTGCCAGTAGTGGACCAGCGGGATGGGACACCGGGGAGCTGTTTTTT
CDR3: CASSGPAGWDTGELFF

D: NA
size: NA
J: TRBJ2-3
V: TRBV10-2
DNA: TGCGCCAGCAACCCTGGTGCGACAGATACGCAGTATTTT
CDR3: CASNPGATDTQYF

D: NA
size: NA
J: TRBJ1-1
V: TRBV29-1
DNA: TGCAGCGCTCAGGACACGAGCACTGAAGCTTTCTTT
CDR3: CSAQDTSTEAFF

D: NA
size: NA
J: TRBJ1-4
V: TRBV7-8
DNA: TGTGCCAGCAGCTTAGTCAGGGTCGGGGAAAAACTGTTTTTT
CDR3: CASSLVRVGEKLFF

D: NA
size: once
J: TRBJ2-1
V: TRBV5-4
DNA: TGTGCCAGCAGCTTGAGTACGGGGGCCTCCTACAATGAGCAGTTCTTC
CDR3: CASSLSTGASYNEQFF

D: NA
size: NA
J: TRBJ1-2
V: TRBV7-9
DNA: TGTGCCAGCAGCTTAGTCGCAGGAAACTATGGCTACACCTTC
CDR3: CASSLVAGNYGYTF

D: NA
size: NA
J: TRBJ2-7
V: TRBV6-4
DNA: TGTGCCAGCCCTTCAAAGGGACTCAGCTCCTACGAGCAGTACTTC
CDR3: CASPSKGLSSYEQYF

D: NA
size: NA
J: TRBJ1-6
V: TRBV10-2
DNA: TGCGCCAGCAGTGAATCGGTAGTCAACTATAATTCACCCCTCCACTTT
CDR3: CASSESVVNYNSPLHF

D: TRBD2
size: NA
J: TRBJ2-1
V: TRBV7-9
DNA: TGTGCCAGCAGCCCAGGACTAGCGGGGACCGAGCAGTTCTTC
CDR3: CASSPGLAGTEQFF

D: TRBD1
size: NA
J: TRBJ1-2
V: TRBV3-1/TRBV3-2
DNA: TGTGCCAGCAGCGGGACAGGGGAAGGGTATGGCTACACCTTC
CDR3: CASSGTGEGYGYTF

D: NA
size: NA
J: TRBJ1-3
V: TRBV2
DNA: TGTGCCAGCAGGGCGTTGCGCTCTGGAAACACCATATATTTT
CDR3: CASRALRSGNTIYF

D: NA
size: once
J: TRBJ1-2
V: TRBV21-1
DNA: TGTGCCAGCAGCAGAAGAAATACAGGGGGCGAAGACCACCGGACGGGCTACACCTTC
CDR3: CASSRRNTGGEDHRTGYTF

D: TRBD1
size: once
J: TRBJ2-2
V: TRBV30
DNA: TGTGCCTGGTTCCGGGACAGGGGGCGCGGCACCGGGGAGCTGTTTTTT
CDR3: CAWFRDRGRGTGELFF

D: NA
size: NA
J: TRBJ1-2
V: TRBV30
DNA: TGTGCCTGGGCAAACTATGGCTACACCTTC
CDR3: CAWANYGYTF

D: NA
size: NA
J: TRBJ2-5
V: TRBV6-2/TRBV6-3
DNA: TGTGCCAGCAGTTACGGGGAGACCCAGTACTTC
CDR3: CASSYGETQYF

D: TRBD1
size: NA
J: TRBJ1-2
V: TRBV13
DNA: TGTGCCAGCAGCTTAGTGACAGGGGACGATGGCTACACCTTC
CDR3: CASSLVTGDDGYTF

D: NA
size: NA
J: TRBJ1-1
V: TRBV29-1
DNA: TGCAGCGTGGGAGGTTCGCGAGCTTTCTTT
CDR3: CSVGGSRAFF

D: NA
size: NA
J: TRBJ2-1
V: TRBV18
DNA: TGTGCCAGCTCACCACTTAGGTACAATGAGCAGTTCTTC
CDR3: CASSPLRYNEQFF

D: NA
size: NA
J: TRBJ2-7
V: TRBV5-6
DNA: TGTGCCAGCAGCTTGTGGGGACGCGGTCGAGGGGACGAGCAGTACTTC
CDR3: CASSLWGRGRGDEQYF

D: NA
size: once
J: TRBJ2-5
V: TRBV7-2
DNA: TGTGCCAGCAGCTACCGGGCGGGGGAGACCCAGTACTTC
CDR3: CASSYRAGETQYF

D: NA
size: NA
J: TRBJ2-1
V: TRBV9
DNA: TGTGCCAGCAGCGGGACACTAGCCCGGGGCGATGAGCAGTTCTTC
CDR3: CASSGTLARGDEQFF

D: NA
size: NA
J: TRBJ1-5
V: TRBV12-5
DNA: TGTGCTAGTGGTTTGGTACGGTGGGGGGAAGATAGCAATCAGCCCCAGCATTTT
CDR3: CASGLVRWGEDSNQPQHF

D: NA
size: few
J: TRBJ1-2
V: TRBV14
DNA: TGTGCCAGCAGCCAATTTCCGGGATGGAACTATGGCTACACCTTC
CDR3: CASSQFPGWNYGYTF

D: NA
size: NA
J: TRBJ2-1
V: TRBV3-1/TRBV3-2
DNA: TGTGCCAGCAGTAAGCGCAACAATGAGCAGTTCTTC
CDR3: CASSKRNNEQFF

D: NA
size: once
J: TRBJ1-2
V: TRBV5-1
DNA: TGCGCCAGCAGCCCGGGGACGGCTATGGGCTACACCTTC
CDR3: CASSPGTAMGYTF

D: NA
size: NA
J: TRBJ1-2
V: TRBV27
DNA: TGTGCCAGCAGTTTAAATGGGCAGCGTAACTATGGCTACACCTTC
CDR3: CASSLNGQRNYGYTF

D: NA
size: NA
J: TRBJ2-7
V: TRBV7-9
DNA: TGTGCCAGCAGCTCGGGGGCAGGGTCCTACGAGCAGTACTTC
CDR3: CASSSGAGSYEQYF

D: NA
size: NA
J: TRBJ2-3
V: TRBV27
DNA: TGTGCCAGCAGTTTATTTAGCACAGATACGCAGTATTTT
CDR3: CASSLFSTDTQYF

D: TRBD1
size: NA
J: TRBJ1-6
V: TRBV27
DNA: TGTGCCAGCAGTTCCGGGGTAGGGGGCAATGATTCACCCCTCCACTTT
CDR3: CASSSGVGGNDSPLHF

D: NA
size: NA
J: TRBJ2-7
V: TRBV5-1
DNA: TGCGCCAGCAGTAGTGGGGACGGCAATTACGAGCAGTACTTC
CDR3: CASSSGDGNYEQYF

D: NA
size: once
J: TRBJ2-4
V: TRBV3-1/TRBV3-2
DNA: TGTGCCAGCAGCCAGCAGGGGCAGGAAAACATTCAGTACTTC
CDR3: CASSQQGQENIQYF

D: TRBD2
size: NA
J: TRBJ2-3
V: TRBV7-9
DNA: TGTGCCAGCAGCTTGGGGAATAGCGGGAGCACAGATACGCAGTATTTT
CDR3: CASSLGNSGSTDTQYF

D: NA
size: NA
J: TRBJ1-2
V: TRBV6-5
DNA: TGTGCCAGCACGGACAGTTCCTATGGCTACACCTTC
CDR3: CASTDSSYGYTF

D: TRBD1
size: NA
J: TRBJ1-4
V: TRBV3-1/TRBV3-2
DNA: TGTGCCAGCAGCCTCCAGACAGGGTCTGAAAAACTGTTTTTT
CDR3: CASSLQTGSEKLFF

D: NA
size: NA
J: TRBJ1-3
V: TRBV2
DNA: TGTGCCAGCAGTGATGAAAGCACAGGGAAGACAAACACCATATATTTT
CDR3: CASSDESTGKTNTIYF

D: NA
size: NA
J: TRBJ1-5
V: TRBV2
DNA: TGTGCCAGCAGTGAAGATGCGGGCAGCAATCAGCCCCAGCATTTT
CDR3: CASSEDAGSNQPQHF

D: NA
size: NA
J: TRBJ1-2
V: TRBV21-1
DNA: TGTGCCAGCAGCAAAGCGCGGGTTTGGGGCAGGTCTGGCTCTGGCTACACCTTC
CDR3: CASSKARVWGRSGSGYTF

D: NA
size: NA
J: TRBJ1-5
V: TRBV2
DNA: TGTGCCAGCAGTGAAGCGCTTCGTTTGAGGGATCCCCAGCATTTT
CDR3: CASSEALRLRDPQHF

D: NA
size: NA
J: TRBJ2-7
V: TRBV7-2
DNA: TGTGCCAGCAGCTTAGTAGGAGCCCACTACGAGCAGTACTTC
CDR3: CASSLVGAHYEQYF

D: TRBD1
size: few
J: TRBJ1-1
V: TRBV7-9
DNA: TGTGCCAGCAGCCCCTGGGACAGGGGTTCCACCCTGTCCCCTCCTGAAGCTTTCTTT
CDR3: CASSPWDRGSTLSPPEAFF

D: NA
size: NA
J: TRBJ1-2
V: TRBV21-1
DNA: TGTGCCAGCAGCAAAGAGAAGAAACGGGACACAGATAACTATGGCTACACCTTC
CDR3: CASSKEKKRDTDNYGYTF

D: NA
size: NA
J: TRBJ2-2
V: TRBV6-2/TRBV6-3
DNA: TGTGCCAGCAGTTACTTCGGCTCCGGGGAGCTGTTTTTT
CDR3: CASSYFGSGELFF

D: NA
size: NA
J: TRBJ2-2
V: TRBV19
DNA: TGTGCCAGTAAACAGAACACCGGGGAGCTGTTTTTT
CDR3: CASKQNTGELFF

D: NA
size: NA
J: TRBJ2-7
V: TRBV6-2/TRBV6-3
DNA: TGTGCCAGCAGCTCTACAGCGTTCGTATACGAGCAGTACTTC
CDR3: CASSSTAFVYEQYF

D: NA
size: NA
J: TRBJ1-3
V: TRBV12-3/TRBV12-4
DNA: TGTGCCACCACAACGGGCTCTGGAAACACCATATATTTT
CDR3: CATTTGSGNTIYF